This paragraph covers one T cell receptor beta chain sequence. Its antigen is not identified. These data belong to a study of T cells after yellow fever vaccination. Study in general: The SMART-Seq v4 Ultra Low Input method served to prepare the low-cell-number fractions. Broader study findings: Although most clonotypes did not, a small share appeared in both CD4 and CD8 compartments.

The germline gives CDR1 SGHRS, CDR2 YFSETQ. The CDR3 spans 19 residues. With V trimmed by 4 bases and J by 5 bases, 18 bases remained unmatched. Template-switching 5'RACE yielded the TCR cDNA; a universal primer site and UMIs were added in the process. TCRdb re-called the 5' RACE reads with MiXCR, one entry per CDR3 protein. Of some 320,000 distinct CDR3 sequences listed, about 4.5% are singletons. The source is a man younger than 35 who received the YFV17D yellow fever vaccine. This specimen consisted of PBMCs, obtained 15 days after the yellow fever booster vaccination. The V gene is TRBV5-1, the J gene TRBJ2-1; 10 nucleotides agree with TRBD2. This CDR3 is CASSRPEAIAGGRNNEQFF. CDR3 DNA: TGCGCCAGCAGCCGGCCGGAAGCAATAGCGGGGGGACGGAACAATGAGCAGTTCTTC.